Below are 8 T cell receptor beta chains sequenced from a single sample in a study of regulatory T cells in long-lasting Graves disease. Time point in this sample: newly diagnosed GD, antithyroid drugs for less than 3 months. With RNA extracted from PBMCs as input, the TCR library was made. Building the TCR beta libraries relied on iRepertoire HTBI primers, and CDR3 regions underwent Arm-PCR. TCRdb re-derived calls from the multiplex PCR reads in MiXCR, one entry per CDR3 protein. Of some 410,000 distinct CDR3 sequences in the sample, over 15% were seen once. The same specimen was also included in a second study, on T cells in Graves' hyperthyroidism and ophthalmopathy.

Sequences were derived from peripheral blood mononuclear cells (PBMCs), sampled at new diagnosis, from a patient treated with antithyroid drugs. These receptors were collected from a woman aged 25-40 years with Graves disease.

At least ten counts were recorded for this clonotype. This sequence joins TRBV7-9 and TRBJ1-2; D gene ambiguous. CDR1 SEHNR and CDR2 FQNEAQ come from the germline V gene (reference sequence). The CDR3 consists of 13 residues. Deletions cut 5 bases from V and 7 bases from J, with 14 bases between. This chain's CDR3 is CASSAGPLPGYTF. The DNA for the CDR3 is TGTGCCAGCAGCGCCGGGCCGCTCCCTGGCTACACCTTC.

This clonotype showed up many times. The DNA for the CDR3 is TGCGCCAGCAGGAACCAGTGGCGGGATAACTATGGCTACACCTTC. Protein sequence: CASRNQWRDNYGYTF. The chain is built from TRBV5-1 and TRBJ1-2; D remains unclear. The germline V gene encodes CDR1 SGHRS and CDR2 YFSETQ. V lost 5 bases to trimming and J lost 1 base, with 15 bases between them. The CDR3 runs to 15 residues.

This clonotype came up many times. At one boundary the junction diverges from the germline segment, which might be a read error. CDR3: CASSHSAVSYNEQFF. The DNA for the CDR3 is TGTGCCAGCAGCCATAGCGCGGTCTCCTACAATGAGCAGTTCTTC. The J gene is TRBJ2-1, the V gene TRBV5-1; perhaps TRBD2 as D (5 bases). CDR1 SGHRS and CDR2 YFSETQ come from the germline V gene. The CDR3 is 15 amino acids.

This clonotype has a count of ten or more. This chain joins TRBV28 and TRBJ2-7, with 9 bases fitting TRBD2. The CDR3 is made up of 16 amino acids. Germline assignment: CDR1 MDHEN and CDR2 SYDVKM. Trimming at V came to 4 bases and at J to 5 bases, leaving 12 bases not matched to a gene. CDR3 nucleotides: TGTGCCAGCAGTTCCAGATTAGCGGGAGAACGACACGAGCAGTACTTC. This translates into CASSSRLAGERHEQYF.

This clonotype occurred many times. V usage is TRBV7-9 and J usage is TRBJ2-1, with TRBD2 as a possible D gene (5 bases). V was cut by 3 bases and J by 5 bases, with 14 bases left in between. From germline, CDR1 is SEHNR and CDR2 FQNEAQ (reference sequence). The CDR3 totals 15 residues. This CDR3 is CASSFRETGNNEQFF. The CDR3 DNA reads as TGTGCCAGCAGCTTTAGGGAGACGGGCAACAATGAGCAGTTCTTC.

This clonotype has ten or more counts. J is TRBJ2-1 and V is TRBV27; 8 nucleotides match TRBD2. This CDR3 comprises 16 residues. Germline-derived CDR1 and CDR2 are MNHEY and SMNVEV (reference sequence). With V trimmed by 6 bases and J by 9 bases, 16 bases remained unmatched. The CDR3 sequence is CASRRPGLGSPVEQFF. CDR3 DNA: TGTGCCAGCAGACGACCGGGACTAGGTAGTCCGGTTGAGCAGTTCTTC.

J is TRBJ2-2 and V is TRBV10-3, with 7 bases matching TRBD2. CDR1 is ENHRY, CDR2 SYGVKD, per germline. This CDR3 contains 20 residues. Unmatched junction bases numbered 25, after V lost 7 bases and J lost 5 bases. The CDR3 region has the DNA TGTGCCATCACCAACCCCCCGGTGTCTAGCGGAACCACACTTACCGGGGAGCTGTTTTTT. It translates to CAITNPPVSSGTTLTGELFF.

This clonotype came up many times. The rearrangement links TRBV30 to TRBJ1-1; D is possibly TRBD1 (5 bases). The CDR3 has 16 amino acids. V dropped 3 bases and J dropped 0 bases, with 17 bases sitting between them. Germline assignment: CDR1 GTSNPN and CDR2 SVGIG (reference sequence). CDR3 loop: CAWRYTRRGMNTEAFF. CDR3 sequence (DNA): TGTGCCTGGAGGTATACGAGAAGGGGAATGAACACTGAAGCTTTCTTT.